This is a list of T cell receptor beta chains from one sample in a study of T cells in Graves' hyperthyroidism and ophthalmopathy. TCRdb reanalysed the multiplex PCR reads using MiXCR and keeps one entry per CDR3 protein. The sample lists about 460,000 distinct CDR3 sequences, 22% occurring once. The sample taken for sequencing was blood. These receptors all stem from a woman in her 70s with Graves' ophthalmopathy. Each CDR3 is given with its conserved first and last residue. Each record gives: J gene, V gene, D gene, clone size, CDR3 DNA, CDR3 protein. A D gene is named only where the DNA matches it firmly. Clone size appears in some rows only: once, few, many, or a class for an expanded clone.

j_gene: TRBJ2-1
v_gene: TRBV19
d_gene: TRBD1
abundance: few
CDR3nt: TGTGCCAGTACCCACCGGGGACAGTTCCCCAATGAGCAGTTCTTC
CDR3aa: CASTHRGQFPNEQFF

j_gene: TRBJ2-7
v_gene: TRBV20-1
d_gene: .
abundance: .
CDR3nt: TGCAGTGCTACCGGGACAAGACTCGAGCAGTACTTC
CDR3aa: CSATGTRLEQYF

j_gene: TRBJ2-6
v_gene: TRBV10-3
d_gene: .
abundance: few
CDR3nt: TGTGCCATCAGCAATAGGCTTGACTCTGGGGCCAACGTCCTGACTTTC
CDR3aa: CAISNRLDSGANVLTF

j_gene: TRBJ2-5
v_gene: TRBV3-1
d_gene: .
abundance: few
CDR3nt: TGTGCCAGCAGCCAGGGCACCGGCCAAGAGACCCAGTACTTC
CDR3aa: CASSQGTGQETQYF

j_gene: TRBJ1-4
v_gene: TRBV6-1
d_gene: .
abundance: many
CDR3nt: TGTGCCAGCAGTGAACGAGGGGCGCTGGGCGAAAAACTGTTTTTT
CDR3aa: CASSERGALGEKLFF

j_gene: TRBJ2-1
v_gene: TRBV28
d_gene: .
abundance: few
CDR3nt: TGTGCCAGCTCCCCGGCCTGGGCCCTGAAACTAAATGAGCAGTTCTTC
CDR3aa: CASSPAWALKLNEQFF

j_gene: TRBJ1-1
v_gene: TRBV6-1
d_gene: .
abundance: .
CDR3nt: TGTGCCAGCAGTGAAGCACTATACAAAGCTTTCTTT
CDR3aa: CASSEALYKAFF

j_gene: TRBJ1-1
v_gene: TRBV19
d_gene: .
abundance: many
CDR3nt: TGTGCCAGTAGGGGAATTGGGAGGGCTGAAGCTTTCTTT
CDR3aa: CASRGIGRAEAFF

j_gene: TRBJ1-1
v_gene: TRBV19
d_gene: .
abundance: few
CDR3nt: TGTGCCAGTAGTATAATGCAGATGAACACTGAAGCTTTCTTT
CDR3aa: CASSIMQMNTEAFF

j_gene: TRBJ1-2
v_gene: TRBV6-9
d_gene: .
abundance: once
CDR3nt: TGTGCCAGCAGTTACACCCTCAGTGGCTATGGCTACACCTTC
CDR3aa: CASSYTLSGYGYTF

j_gene: TRBJ2-1
v_gene: TRBV7-3
d_gene: TRBD2
abundance: few
CDR3nt: TGTGCCAGCAGTTCAAGACTAGCGGGAGGGAGAGATGAGCAGTTCTTC
CDR3aa: CASSSRLAGGRDEQFF

j_gene: TRBJ2-5
v_gene: TRBV3-1
d_gene: .
abundance: few
CDR3nt: TGTGCCAGCAGCAACGGCAGGGAAGAGACCCAGTACTTC
CDR3aa: CASSNGREETQYF

j_gene: TRBJ2-1
v_gene: TRBV20-1
d_gene: TRBD2
abundance: .
CDR3nt: TGCAGTGCTAGAGGGACTAGTAGGGGTGAGCAGTTCTTC
CDR3aa: CSARGTSRGEQFF

j_gene: TRBJ1-2
v_gene: TRBV12-3/TRBV12-4
d_gene: .
abundance: .
CDR3nt: TGTGCCAGCAGTTCGACAAGGGGGTCTGGCTACACCTTC
CDR3aa: CASSSTRGSGYTF

j_gene: TRBJ1-5
v_gene: TRBV7-2
d_gene: .
abundance: .
CDR3nt: TGTGCCAGCAGCTCCATGGGGGGGGCACGGAATCAGCCCCAGCATTTT
CDR3aa: CASSSMGGARNQPQHF

j_gene: TRBJ2-5
v_gene: TRBV20-1
d_gene: TRBD1
abundance: few
CDR3nt: TGCAGTGCTAGAGGAGCAGGGGGCAGGGAGACCCAGTACTTC
CDR3aa: CSARGAGGRETQYF

j_gene: TRBJ1-1
v_gene: TRBV29-1
d_gene: .
abundance: many
CDR3nt: TGCAGCGTTGGGGAGAACACTGAAGCTTTCTTT
CDR3aa: CSVGENTEAFF

j_gene: TRBJ1-1
v_gene: TRBV7-9
d_gene: .
abundance: .
CDR3nt: TGTGCCAGCACCAAGAGGACTGAAGCTTTCTTT
CDR3aa: CASTKRTEAFF

j_gene: TRBJ1-3
v_gene: TRBV6-5
d_gene: .
abundance: .
CDR3nt: TGTGCCAGCAGTTACTCTTGGAGGTACGGAAACACCATATATTTT
CDR3aa: CASSYSWRYGNTIYF

j_gene: TRBJ1-4
v_gene: TRBV6-6
d_gene: .
abundance: .
CDR3nt: TGTGCCAGCAGTTACCCGACAGAGGGAGAAAAACTGTTTTTT
CDR3aa: CASSYPTEGEKLFF

j_gene: TRBJ2-3
v_gene: TRBV10-1
d_gene: TRBD2
abundance: .
CDR3nt: TGCGCCAGCAGTGGGGCGGGAGGGCCGGCTCGCACAGATACGCAGTATTTT
CDR3aa: CASSGAGGPARTDTQYF

j_gene: TRBJ1-5
v_gene: TRBV6-1
d_gene: .
abundance: many
CDR3nt: TGTGCCAGCAGTGAACGTTGGGTTAGTCAGCCCCAGCATTTT
CDR3aa: CASSERWVSQPQHF

j_gene: TRBJ2-6
v_gene: TRBV11-2
d_gene: .
abundance: .
CDR3nt: TGTGCCAGCATCCCGAAATTTCGGAGCTCTGGGGCCAACGTCCTGACTTTC
CDR3aa: CASIPKFRSSGANVLTF

j_gene: TRBJ2-2
v_gene: TRBV7-3
d_gene: TRBD2
abundance: many
CDR3nt: TGTGCCAGCAGCTTGAAACGGGAGGGCCCTCGGACCGGGGAGCTGTTTTTT
CDR3aa: CASSLKREGPRTGELFF

j_gene: TRBJ2-7
v_gene: TRBV6-1
d_gene: TRBD1
abundance: few
CDR3nt: TGTGCCAGCAGACCGGGACAGGCCTTCGAGCAGTACTTC
CDR3aa: CASRPGQAFEQYF

j_gene: TRBJ2-4
v_gene: TRBV20-1
d_gene: TRBD2
abundance: .
CDR3nt: TGCAGTGCTCCCGGGACTAGCGGGAGTAACATTCAGTACTTC
CDR3aa: CSAPGTSGSNIQYF

j_gene: TRBJ2-7
v_gene: TRBV5-1
d_gene: TRBD2
abundance: .
CDR3nt: TGCGCCAGCAGCTCCAATGCGGGACTAGCGGGAGTCGGGGAGCAGTACTTC
CDR3aa: CASSSNAGLAGVGEQYF